These 21 T cell receptor beta chains originate from one sample sequenced in a study of blood T cell repertoires in COVID-19. The data were produced by immunoSEQ multiplex PCR, yet TCRdb's version contains in-frame clones alone and is incomplete. The sample carries around 180,000 clones, around four fifths recorded once. The specimen was peripheral blood. Every receptor here comes from a woman younger than 45 with acute or convalescent COVID-19.

The chain employs TRBV7-3 and TRBJ2-2, with 14 bases identical to TRBD2. The CDR3 is made up of 16 amino acids. V trimming: 5 bases; J trimming: 8 bases; junction bases outside the gene matches: 7. The germline V gene encodes CDR1 SGHTA and CDR2 FQGTGA. The CDR3 bases are TGTGCCAGCAGCCCGCCGACTAGCGGGGGGGCGGGGGAGCTGTTTTTT. Its protein product is CASSPPTSGGAGELFF.

Here the CDR3 reads CASSLAETGTYGYTF. DNA of the CDR3: TGCGCCAGCAGCTTGGCCGAGACAGGGACATATGGCTACACCTTC. The chain carries TRBV5-1 and TRBJ1-2; TRBD1 agrees at 7 bases. The CDR3 spans 15 residues. The germline V gene encodes CDR1 SGHRS and CDR2 YFSETQ. The ends lost 0 bases at V and 5 bases at J; junction bases unmatched: 7.

This chain joins TRBV10-3 and TRBJ1-2, with 8 bases lining up with TRBD1. Germline V gene sequence: CDR1 ENHRY, CDR2 SYGVKD. V lost 10 bases to trimming and J lost 4 bases; unmatched junction nucleotides: 5. The CDR3 contains 12 residues. The DNA for the CDR3 is TGTGCCACACTACAGGGGGGCTATGGCTACACCTTC. Residues: CATLQGGYGYTF.

The gene calls are TRBV4-3 and TRBJ2-2; tentative D call: TRBD1 (5 bases). Germline CDR1 is LGHNA and CDR2 is YSLEER. Trimming stripped 1 base from V and 6 bases from J, with 9 bases between. The CDR3 runs to 14 residues. This chain's CDR3 is CASSQAQGAGELFF. In DNA form, the CDR3 reads TGCGCCAGCAGCCAAGCCCAGGGCGCCGGGGAGCTGTTTTTT.

The J gene is TRBJ2-7, the V gene TRBV6-5; TRBD1 is a possible D gene (6 bases). CDR3 length: 15 residues. V gave up 5 bases and J gave up 4 bases, with 18 bases separating them. In germline, CDR1 is MNHEY, CDR2 SVGAGI. The CDR3 reads CASSPPGHPFYEQYF. The CDR3 bases are TGTGCCAGCAGTCCCCCGGGACACCCCTTTTACGAGCAGTACTTC.

This clone was observed a handful of times. The chain uses TRBV28 and TRBJ1-2; 8 bases map to TRBD1. V shed 6 bases and J 6 bases; nucleotides not matched to a gene: 9. Germline V lookup: CDR1 MDHEN, CDR2 SYDVKM. The CDR3 has 14 residues. This CDR3 reads CASRLSDRANGYTF. CDR3 DNA: TGTGCCAGCAGACTCTCGGACAGGGCGAATGGCTACACCTTC.

There are a few counts of this clone. The chain has TRBV7-2 and TRBJ1-6; no firm D call. Per germline, CDR1 SGHTA and CDR2 FQGNSA. CDR3 length: 14 residues. V was shortened by 2 bases and J by 5 bases, with 7 bases between the two germline ends. The CDR3 spells CASSLKRDNSPLHF. Here the CDR3 DNA reads TGTGCCAGCAGCTTAAAACGAGATAATTCACCCCTCCACTTT.

The chain carries TRBV10-2 and TRBJ2-2, with 9 positions matching TRBD1. Germline CDR1 and CDR2: WSHSY and SAAADI. The V gene end was trimmed by 8 bases and the J gene end by 3 bases; junction bases not matched to a gene: 7. The CDR3 runs to 15 residues. The CDR3 DNA is TGCGCCAGCGGTTCGGGACAGGGATACACCGGGGAGCTGTTTTTT. It codes for CASGSGQGYTGELFF.

This sequence joins TRBV5-8 and TRBJ2-1, with a tentative D call TRBD1 (6 bases). Germline V CDR1 and CDR2: SGHTS, YDEGEE. Deletions cut 0 bases from V and 8 bases from J, with 15 bases between. This CDR3 region has 15 residues. CDR3 sequence: CASSLGQATVYEQFF. The CDR3 DNA follows: TGTGCCAGCAGCTTGGGACAGGCCACAGTCTATGAGCAGTTCTTC.

This chain links TRBV7-6 with TRBJ2-7; 8 positions agree with TRBD2. V lost 6 bases to trimming and J lost 6 bases; unmatched junction nucleotides: 7. CDR3 length: 13 residues. The germline CDR1 and CDR2 sequences are SGHVS and FNYEAQ. CDR3 amino acids: CASSNPGGGEQYF. CDR3 nucleotide sequence: TGTGCCAGCAGTAACCCCGGGGGGGGCGAGCAGTACTTC.

This clone was counted a few times. V is TRBV4-3 and J is TRBJ2-2; 8 bases align to TRBD1. J gave up 6 bases and V 8 bases, and 5 bases lay outside the gene matches. The CDR3 extends over 13 amino acids. Germline CDR1 and CDR2: LGHNA and YSLEER. The DNA for the CDR3 is TGCGCCAGCGGTGGGGACAGGCCCGGGGAGCTGTTTTTT. Residues: CASGGDRPGELFF.

In DNA, the CDR3 is TGTGCCAGCAGCTTAGATCACAGGGCCCTGGCTGGCTACACCTTC. The encoded protein is CASSLDHRALAGYTF. The chain links TRBV11-2 to TRBJ1-2, with a possible D match to TRBD1 (6 bases). The CDR3 totals 15 residues. The germline V and J ends were trimmed by 0 bases and 7 bases, with 15 bases remaining between them. In germline, CDR1 is SGHAT, CDR2 FQNNGV.

The gene calls are TRBV5-4 and TRBJ1-2; tentative D call: TRBD1 (6 bases). Between the trimmed V and J ends, which lost 4 bases and 6 bases, there was a span of 19 bases. Per germline, CDR1 SGHNT and CDR2 YYREEE (reference sequence). This CDR3 comprises 15 residues. CDR3 sequence (DNA): TGTGCCAGCAGCGTAGGGACATCCGGTAGGAATGGCTACACCTTC. Its translation is CASSVGTSGRNGYTF.

The chain couples TRBV7-8 to TRBJ2-7, with D possibly matching TRBD1 (6 bases). Deletions cut 5 bases from V and 7 bases from J, with 18 bases between. This CDR3 comprises 14 residues. Germline V gives CDR1 SGHVS, CDR2 FQNEAQ. For the CDR3, the DNA is TGTGCCAGCAGCACCCCCGGGGACATCTGGGAGCAGTACTTC. Protein: CASSTPGDIWEQYF. The whole variable domain, filled in from reference TRBV7-8 and TRBJ2-7, reads GAGVSQSPRYKVAKRGQDVALRCDPISGHVSLFWYQQALGQGPEFLTYFQNEAQLDKSGLPSDRFFAERPEGSVSTLKIQRTQQEDSAVYLCASSTPGDIWEQYFGPGTRLTVT.

The chain combines TRBV2 with TRBJ1-1; D unresolved. From germline, CDR1 is SNHLY and CDR2 FYNNEI. The V and J ends lost 6 bases and 5 bases respectively, with 19 bases between them. CDR3 size: 15 residues. The CDR3 spells CASSYTRQMGTEAFF. The CDR3 nucleotides are TGTGCCAGCAGCTATACTAGGCAGATGGGTACTGAAGCTTTCTTT.

This rearrangement joins TRBV27 to TRBJ1-5, with D perhaps matching TRBD1 (5 bases). The germline CDR1 and CDR2 sequences are MNHEY and SMNVEV (reference sequence). The V end was cut by 3 bases, the J end by 4 bases, with 13 bases between. The CDR3 spans 15 residues. CDR3 sequence: CASSFARQSNQPQHF. The CDR3 coding sequence is TGTGCCAGCAGTTTTGCGAGACAGTCGAATCAGCCCCAGCATTTT.

This clone showed up just a few times. The chain uses TRBV30 and TRBJ1-6; TRBD1 is a possible D gene (6 bases). The V and J ends lost 2 bases and 5 bases respectively, with 10 bases between them. From germline, CDR1 is GTSNPN and CDR2 SVGIG (reference sequence). There are 14 residues in the CDR3. The CDR3 reads CAWSFRDNNSPLHF. The CDR3 DNA is TGTGCCTGGAGTTTCCGGGACAATAATTCACCCCTCCACTTT.

This clone has only a few counts. The V and J genes are TRBV2 and TRBJ2-7; 7 bases match TRBD2. The CDR3 totals 11 residues. The germline V gene has CDR1 SNHLY and CDR2 FYNNEI. The ends lost 5 bases at V and 6 bases at J; junction bases unmatched: 1. CDR3 DNA sequence: TGTGCCAGCAGTCCGGGGGGCGAGCAGTACTTC. Its translation is CASSPGGEQYF. The complete variable domain, with remaining parts taken from reference TRBV2 and TRBJ2-7, reads EPEVTQTPSHQVTQMGQEVILRCVPISNHLYFYWYRQILGQKVEFLVSFYNNEISEKSEIFDDQFSVERPDGSNFTLKIRSTKLEDSAMYFCASSPGGEQYFGPGTRLTVT.

This clone was observed once. The DNA for the CDR3 is TGTGCCACCAGTGAAGCAGGGGATAATTCACCCCTCCACTTT. This sequence encodes CATSEAGDNSPLHF. The V and J genes are TRBV24-1 and TRBJ1-6; D may be TRBD1 (6 bases). Deletions cut 4 bases from V and 5 bases from J, with 8 bases between. There are 14 residues in the CDR3. The germline V gene has CDR1 KGHDR and CDR2 SFDVKD.

This chain connects TRBV18 to TRBJ2-5; maybe TRBD2 (6 bases). The V and J ends lost 0 bases and 5 bases respectively, with 16 bases between them. The germline gives CDR1 KGHSH, CDR2 LQKENI. The CDR3 extends over 16 amino acids. The CDR3 sequence is CASSPPVGRGGETQYF. The CDR3 DNA sequence: TGTGCCAGCTCACCACCAGTAGGGCGGGGAGGCGAGACCCAGTACTTC.

The rearrangement joins TRBV18 to TRBJ2-2; D ambiguous. V lost 5 bases and J 0 bases, leaving 7 bases between the germline ends. The CDR3 is 14 amino acids. CDR1 is KGHSH and CDR2 is LQKENI in the germline V gene. CDR3 protein: CASSMTTNTGELFF. As DNA, the CDR3 is TGTGCCAGCTCAATGACAACGAACACCGGGGAGCTGTTTTTT.